The source of this T cell receptor (beta chain) is a study of T-cell reconstitution after alpha-beta-depleted transplantation in children. Overall study findings and caveats: Recipient T cells and thymic progenitors that survived gave rise to the high TCRbeta diversity observed at day 60 in some patients. After transplant, at about two months, alpha-beta T cells were reportedly derived from several hundred expanded graft clones. T-cell counts and diversity were attributed mostly to newly produced T cells one year after transplant.

Unique molecular identifiers were used to barcode this TCRbeta library. TCRdb reprocessed the PCR reads with MiXCR, giving one entry per CDR3 protein. The sample has about 48,000 distinct CDR3 sequences; approximately 6% are singletons. At least ten counts were recorded for this clonotype. Its antigen remains unknown. The source of this sequence is a female patient aged 2-10 years who had a stem cell transplant for aplastic anemia, so the T cells may come from the graft donor. The sequencing here drew on PBMCs, mostly from graft donor cells, taken 60 days after TCRalphabeta/CD19-depleted stem cell transplant.

CDR3 amino acids: CSARKVKGLNSPLHF. DNA for the CDR3: TGCAGTGCTAGAAAAGTCAAGGGGCTTAATTCACCCCTCCACTTT. The V gene is TRBV20-1, the J gene TRBJ1-6, with D possibly being TRBD1 (5 bases). Germline V gene sequence: CDR1 DFQATT, CDR2 SNEGSKA (reference sequence). The CDR3 extends over 15 amino acids. V was cut by 2 bases and J by 6 bases, with 14 bases left in between.